This entry lists 26 T cell receptor beta chains sequenced from one sample in a study of T cells after yellow fever vaccination. TCRdb re-called the 5' RACE reads with MiXCR, one entry per CDR3 protein. Of under 70,000 distinct CDR3 sequences in the sample, more than 5.5% are singletons; the top ten hold about 40%. The sequencing here drew on CD8+ T cells sorted from PBMCs, taken on the day of the first yellow fever vaccination. These receptor sequences come from a man in his late teens or twenties who received the YFV17D yellow fever vaccine.

The sample holds many counts of this clonotype. The J gene is TRBJ2-3, the V gene TRBV7-9; TRBD2 might be the D (6 bases). The ends were cut back, 3 bases at V and 4 bases at J, with 8 bases in the middle. Germline CDR1 is SEHNR and CDR2 is FQNEAQ (reference sequence). CDR3 length equals 13 residues. The CDR3 DNA is TGTGCCAGCAGCTTCGGGGGACCAGATACGCAGTATTTT. Translated: CASSFGGPDTQYF.

This clonotype was found many times. CDR3 bases: TGTGCCAGCTCACCGCAGAGAAACACCAATGAGCAGTTCTTC. The encoded protein is CASSPQRNTNEQFF. The chain carries TRBV18 and TRBJ2-1; D uncertain. The ends were cut back, 3 bases at V and 6 bases at J, with 12 bases in the middle. Germline V gene lookup returns CDR1 KGHSH and CDR2 LQKENI. There are 14 residues in the CDR3.

This clonotype has only one observation. The V gene is TRBV6-5, the J gene TRBJ1-3, with TRBD1 identical over 8 bases. Germline CDR1 MNHEY, CDR2 SVGAGI. The CDR3 totals 18 residues. Trimming at V came to 7 bases and at J to 0 bases, leaving 14 bases not matched to a gene. The chain's CDR3 is CASMDRRTGTFSGNTIYF. CDR3 in DNA: TGTGCCAGCATGGATCGTAGGACAGGGACTTTCTCTGGAAACACCATATATTTT.

This clonotype was seen a handful of times. This chain uses TRBV6-5 with TRBJ2-1, with TRBD1 identical over 9 bases. The CDR3 is 17 amino acids. Germline lookup yields CDR1 MNHEY and CDR2 SVGAGI. The ends lost 4 bases at V and 3 bases at J; junction bases unmatched: 10. The CDR3 nucleotides are TGTGCCAGCAGTTCCGGGACAGGGAAATTTGGCTACAATGAGCAGTTCTTC. Amino acid sequence: CASSSGTGKFGYNEQFF.

This chain connects TRBV4-1 to TRBJ1-2; D gene unclear. Germline V gene data show CDR1 as MGHRA and CDR2 as YSYEKL. The V and J ends lost 0 bases and 5 bases respectively, with 7 bases between them. The CDR3 is made up of 13 amino acids. DNA of the CDR3: TGCGCCAGCAGCCAAGATCCCCCGTATGGCTACACCTTC. Amino acids: CASSQDPPYGYTF.

This clonotype was counted many times. The rearrangement links TRBV7-9 to TRBJ2-3; unclear D gene. CDR1 is SEHNR, CDR2 FQNEAQ, per germline (reference sequence). Trimming removed 8 bases from V and 8 bases from J, with 5 bases in between. There are 9 residues in the CDR3. The CDR3 sequence is CASRPTQYF. The CDR3 coding sequence is TGTGCCAGCCGACCTACGCAGTATTTT.

This clonotype has just a few counts. The chain recombines TRBV6-5 with TRBJ1-2, with D possibly TRBD1 on 6 matching bases. Trimming took off 3 bases at V and 8 bases at J, with 13 bases between the two ends. The CDR3 has 13 residues. Per the germline V gene, CDR1 is MNHEY and CDR2 is SVGAGI. CDR3 amino acids: CASSYGGRGGYTF. CDR3 sequence (DNA): TGTGCCAGCAGTTATGGGGGCCGAGGAGGCTACACCTTC.

V usage is TRBV20-1 and J usage is TRBJ2-7, with D perhaps being TRBD1 or TRBD2 (5 bases each). Trimming shortened V by 0 bases and J by 0 bases, and 12 bases separated the two germline ends. The germline gives CDR1 DFQATT, CDR2 SNEGSKA (reference sequence). The CDR3 is 15 amino acids. The CDR3 DNA follows: TGCAGTGCTAGAGATCGGGGCCCAAGCTCCTACGAGCAGTACTTC. Its translation: CSARDRGPSSYEQYF.

This rearrangement joins TRBV7-9 to TRBJ2-7; D possibly corresponds to TRBD1 (6 bases). This CDR3 contains 15 residues. CDR1 is SEHNR and CDR2 is FQNEAQ in the germline V gene (reference sequence). Trimming removed 5 bases from V and 0 bases from J, with 14 bases in between. CDR3 nucleotide sequence: TGTGCCAGCAGCGTCCGCAGGGGACCCTCCTACGAGCAGTACGTC. This gives the protein CASSVRRGPSYEQYV.

This clonotype was counted a few times. The chain combines TRBV4-1 with TRBJ2-1; 12 nucleotides match TRBD2. The CDR3 loop spans 15 amino acids. Germline V gene sequence: CDR1 MGHRA, CDR2 YSYEKL. After removal of 7 bases from V and 8 bases from J, the junction contained 9 bases not matched to a gene. CDR3 bases: TGCGCCAGCAACAACCTAGCGGGGGGGCGGGATGAGCAGTTCTTC. Protein: CASNNLAGGRDEQFF.

In its sample, this clonotype was seen many times. V usage is TRBV18 and J usage is TRBJ2-2; D may match TRBD1 or TRBD2 (5 bases each). The germline V gene has CDR1 KGHSH and CDR2 LQKENI. This CDR3 region has 14 residues. Trimming removed 2 bases at V and 6 bases at J, with 10 bases between. CDR3 coding DNA: TGTGCCAGCTCACCAAGTTCGGGGCCCGGGGAGCTGTTTTTT. It encodes CASSPSSGPGELFF.

This clonotype has a count of ten or more. Here the CDR3 reads CASSQEGYSYNEQFF. The CDR3 nucleotides read TGTGCCAGCAGCCAAGAGGGTTACTCCTACAATGAGCAGTTCTTC. The chain couples TRBV3-1 to TRBJ2-1; D not certain. V dropped 0 bases and J dropped 0 bases, with 6 bases sitting between them. Germline values: CDR1 LGHDT, CDR2 YNNKEL (reference sequence). This CDR3 region has 15 residues.

This clonotype was seen many times. J is TRBJ2-7 and V is TRBV7-8, with TRBD1 matching over 9 bases. Germline CDR1 reads SGHVS; CDR2 reads FQNEAQ. Trimming cost V 3 bases and J 2 bases; bases outside gene matches: 11. The CDR3 sequence is 17 residues long. The CDR3 protein is CASSLPTGQGNTYEQYV. CDR3 coding DNA: TGTGCCAGCAGCTTGCCGACGGGACAGGGAAATACCTACGAGCAGTACGTC.

This clonotype turned up a few times. V gene TRBV30 combines with J gene TRBJ1-1; D gene ambiguous. The CDR3 totals 12 residues. Germline CDR1 reads GTSNPN; CDR2 reads SVGIG (reference sequence). V lost 7 bases, J lost 5 bases, and 14 bases lay in between. The CDR3 sequence is CAYLPPVTEAFF. The CDR3, as DNA: TGTGCCTACCTACCCCCGGTGACTGAAGCTTTCTTT.

The table lists this clonotype with many counts. The gene calls are TRBV7-2 and TRBJ1-1; D not resolved. Germline CDR1 reads SGHTA; CDR2 reads FQGNSA. CDR3 size: 15 residues. Trimming stripped 5 bases from V and 4 bases from J, with 17 bases between. CDR3 in DNA: TGTGCCAGCAGCGAGAGGAGGCGTGTAGGCACTGAAGCTTTCTTT. This gives the protein CASSERRRVGTEAFF.

This chain uses TRBV4-3 with TRBJ2-7, with 10 bases fitting TRBD1. This CDR3 is 16 amino acids long. V was clipped by 0 bases and J by 6 bases; unmatched bases: 8. CDR1 is LGHNA, CDR2 YSLEER, per germline. CDR3 loop: CASSQDLGTGDFEQYF. The CDR3 nucleotides read TGCGCCAGCAGCCAAGATTTAGGGACAGGGGATTTCGAGCAGTACTTC.

This clonotype was seen a handful of times. V is TRBV16 and J is TRBJ1-5; no clear D gene. The CDR3 contains 14 residues. V shed 8 bases and J shed 1 base, with 12 bases lying between them. Per germline, CDR1 KGHSY and CDR2 FQNENV. The CDR3 loop is CASGGGLSNQPQHF. CDR3 nucleotide sequence: TGTGCCAGCGGCGGCGGTCTGAGCAATCAGCCCCAGCATTTT.

Only a few counts were recorded for this clonotype. The rearrangement uses TRBV6-1 and TRBJ1-5; D ambiguous. Looked up from germline, CDR1 is MNHNS and CDR2 is SASEGT. CDR3 size: 14 residues. V lost 2 bases and J lost 1, with 6 bases in between. This CDR3 is CASSELESNQPQHF. The CDR3 bases are TGTGCCAGCAGTGAATTGGAGAGCAATCAGCCCCAGCATTTT.

This rearrangement joins TRBV19 to TRBJ2-5; 11 bases align to TRBD2. CDR3 size: 14 residues. J was trimmed by 3 bases and V by 6 bases; bases with no gene match: 3. Germline V CDR1 and CDR2: LNHDA, SQIVND (reference sequence). CDR3 coding DNA: TGTGCCAGTAGGGGACTAGCGGCCGAAGAGACCCAGTACTTC. As protein: CASRGLAAEETQYF.

This clonotype was found many times. This rearrangement joins TRBV5-1 to TRBJ2-5; tentatively, D is TRBD2 (6 bases). This CDR3 contains 14 residues. Trimming took 3 bases from V and 9 from J, leaving 18 bases between them. CDR1 and CDR2 from the germline V gene are SGHRS and YFSETQ. The CDR3 reads CASSYLPGPGAQYF. CDR3 DNA: TGCGCCAGCAGCTACCTACCGGGCCCGGGAGCCCAGTACTTC. The full variable domain, completed using reference TRBV5-1 and TRBJ2-5, is KAGVTQTPRYLIKTRGQQVTLSCSPISGHRSVSWYQQTPGQGLQFLFEYFSETQRNKGNFPGRFSGRQFSNSRSEMNVSTLELGDSALYLCASSYLPGPGAQYFGPGTRLLVL.

A few counts support this clonotype. The chain recombines TRBV29-1 with TRBJ2-1, with TRBD2 identical over 9 bases. Germline CDR1 reads SQVTM; CDR2 reads ANQGSEA. CDR3 size: 17 residues. Unmatched junction bases numbered 14, after V lost 6 bases and J lost 2 bases. CDR3 protein: CSVEGASSGGTYNEQFF. CDR3 in DNA: TGCAGCGTCGAGGGAGCTTCGAGCGGGGGGACCTACAATGAGCAGTTCTTC.

This clonotype was seen a handful of times. The rearrangement uses TRBV7-9 and TRBJ2-3; D unclear. With 5 bases removed from V and 6 bases from J, the gap between germline ends came to 12 bases. CDR1 is SEHNR and CDR2 is FQNEAQ in the germline V gene (reference sequence). The CDR3 consists of 13 residues. The DNA of the CDR3 is TGTGCCAGCAGCGCAGACCTCCTTGATACGCAGTATTTT. It codes for CASSADLLDTQYF.

This clonotype was recorded many times. V and J are TRBV5-1 and TRBJ2-3, with D uncertain. Trimming took off 0 bases at V and 5 bases at J, with 7 bases between the two ends. The CDR3 is 13 amino acids. Germline CDR1 is SGHRS and CDR2 is YFSETQ. CDR3 bases: TGCGCCAGCAGCTTGGAAGAGGAAGATACGCAGTATTTT. Protein sequence: CASSLEEEDTQYF.

This clonotype was observed at least ten times. The V and J genes are TRBV6-2 or TRBV6-3 and TRBJ2-1; D unclear. This CDR3 is built from 13 residues. Germline values: CDR1 MNHEY, CDR2 SVGEGT. V was trimmed by 2 bases and J by 2 bases, leaving 4 bases between them. The CDR3 here is CASSYEAYNEQFF. CDR3 DNA: TGTGCCAGCAGTTACGAGGCCTACAATGAGCAGTTCTTC.

This clonotype occurred many times. This chain links TRBV7-2 with TRBJ2-3; TRBD2 matches 8 bases. Germline V lookup: CDR1 SGHTA, CDR2 FQGNSA. This CDR3 is 15 amino acids long. V dropped 1 base and J dropped 4; count of bases not matched to a gene: 4. The CDR3 DNA reads as TGTGCCAGCAGCTTAGACGGGGGGGCTGCAGATACGCAGTATTTT. Its protein product is CASSLDGGAADTQYF. The full variable domain, completed using reference TRBV7-2 and TRBJ2-3, is GAGVSQSPSNKVTEKGKDVELRCDPISGHTALYWYRQSLGQGLEFLIYFQGNSAPDKSGLPSDRFSAERTGGSVSTLTIQRTQQEDSAVYLCASSLDGGAADTQYFGPGTRLTVL.

The table lists this clonotype with a few counts. The CDR3 region has the DNA TGTGCCAGCAGCCGCTTGACTAGCACTAGCACAGATACGCAGTATTTT. Protein product: CASSRLTSTSTDTQYF. The chain employs TRBV4-2 and TRBJ2-3, with 7 bases matching TRBD2. This CDR3 spans 16 amino acids. V dropped 4 bases and J dropped 0; count of bases not matched to a gene: 7. Germline loops: CDR1 LGHNA, CDR2 YNFKEQ.